This T cell receptor beta chain was recovered during a study of human T cells and chemical hapten exposure. Via MiXCR, TCRdb re-called the RACE reads, giving one row per CDR3 protein. The data hold some 64,000 distinct CDR3 sequences, with roughly 9.6% observed a single time. The CDR3 spans 14 residues. Per germline, CDR1 MNHEY and CDR2 SVGEGT. V dropped 1 base and J dropped 2; count of bases not matched to a gene: 2. This clonotype appeared a few times. Time point in this sample: patch test 3, about 24 weeks after DPC sensitization. The treatment here: therapeutic diphenylcyclopropenone sensitization with weekly scalp DPC.

The TCR was taken from a woman aged 25 to 39 with alopecia areata. Some clones in this sample may be carry-over from other donors' samples. Sequenced material: whole blood, taken in connection with sensitization to the hapten diphenylcyclopropenone (DPC). This chain links TRBV6-2 or TRBV6-3 with TRBJ2-7; 7 nucleotides line up with TRBD1. This CDR3 reads CASSYWGQTYEQYF. CDR3 coding DNA: TGTGCCAGCAGTTACTGGGGACAGACCTACGAGCAGTACTTC.